The rows below give T cell receptor beta chains drawn from one sample of a study of regulatory T cells in long-lasting Graves disease. TCRdb fed the multiplex PCR reads into MiXCR, producing one record per CDR3 protein. Among 550,000 to 700,000 distinct CDR3 sequences listed, about 15% were seen once. These records were also assigned to another study, of T cells in Graves' hyperthyroidism and ophthalmopathy.

The starting material was peripheral blood mononuclear cells (PBMCs), obtained at new diagnosis, from a patient treated with antithyroid drugs. The source of these receptors is a man aged 18 to 29 with Graves disease. The CDR3 runs from the conserved cysteine through the conserved F or W. The D gene is left open where the match is weak. Clone size is not always given. Where it is, it says once, few, many or a class for expanded clones.

j_gene,d_gene,abundance,v_gene,CDR3nt,CDR3aa
TRBJ2-1,TRBD2,few,TRBV20-1,TGCAGTGCTAGTCACGCTAGCGGGAGTCATGAGCAGTTCTTC,CSASHASGSHEQFF
TRBJ2-7,TRBD2,many,TRBV10-3,TGTGCCATCAGTCCTAGCGGGAGGTCCCACGAGCAGTACTTC,CAISPSGRSHEQYF
TRBJ2-7,TRBD1,many,TRBV27,TGTGCCAGCAGGACGGGACAGGCCCCCCTAGAGCAGTACTTC,CASRTGQAPLEQYF
TRBJ2-2,TRBD2,few,TRBV5-1,TGCGCCAGCACCACTGGACTAGCGGGAGGTCAGGAGAAGCTGTTTTTT,CASTTGLAGGQEKLFF
TRBJ2-5,-,-,TRBV5-4,TGTGCCAGCAGCTTGGAGGTCCCATTAGCGGAGCAAGAGACCCAGTACTTC,CASSLEVPLAEQETQYF
TRBJ1-3,-,few,TRBV20-1,TGCAGTGCTGGAGGGTCTGGAAACACCATATATTTT,CSAGGSGNTIYF
TRBJ2-2,-,-,TRBV10-2,TGCGCCAGCAGTGACGCGGGAAGGGGGCGCACCGGGGAGCTGTTTTTT,CASSDAGRGRTGELFF
TRBJ2-7,-,-,TRBV4-1,TGCGCCAGCAGCCAAGAGTGGGACCGGGACGAGCAGTACTTC,CASSQEWDRDEQYF
TRBJ2-7,TRBD1,-,TRBV7-9,TGTGCCAGCAGCAAGATGCCGGGACAGGACTACGAGCAGTACTTC,CASSKMPGQDYEQYF
TRBJ1-2,TRBD1,-,TRBV30,TGTGCCTGGAGTCGACAGGGGGGCTATATTGGCTACACCTTC,CAWSRQGGYIGYTF
TRBJ2-1,-,many,TRBV5-1,TGCGCCAGCAGCACTCAGGGGGGGGGGTCCTACAATGAGCAGTTCTTC,CASSTQGGGSYNEQFF
TRBJ1-1,-,many,TRBV15,TGTGCCACCAGCAGAGTCGGAATCCGGGCTCTCACTGAAGCTTTCTTT,CATSRVGIRALTEAFF
TRBJ1-2,TRBD1,many,TRBV2,TGTGCCAGCAGTGGGGGACAGTCCGCCGGTGGCTACACCTTC,CASSGGQSAGGYTF
TRBJ2-1,TRBD2,many,TRBV2,TGTGCCAGCAGTGATAAGACTAGCGGGAGCAATGAGCAGTTCTTC,CASSDKTSGSNEQFF
TRBJ1-1,-,many,TRBV5-1,TGCGCCAGCAGCCCTGGGACCGATAACACTGAAGCTTTCTTT,CASSPGTDNTEAFF
TRBJ1-4,TRBD1,-,TRBV6-1,TGTGCCAGCAGTGGGTTAAGACAGGGTGAAAAACTGTTTTTT,CASSGLRQGEKLFF
TRBJ1-1,TRBD1,many,TRBV6-1,TGTGCCAGCACCTATAATCGGGACAGGACCAAGGACACTGAAGCTTTCTTT,CASTYNRDRTKDTEAFF
TRBJ1-1,TRBD1,-,TRBV5-1,TGCGCCAGCAGCTTGGAATCAGGGGGCAGGAGGGTGGCTTTCTTT,CASSLESGGRRVAFF
TRBJ1-4,TRBD1,-,TRBV6-1,TGTGCCAGCAGGCCCGGACAGGGCCAGTTATATGAAAAATTGTTTTTT,CASRPGQGQLYEKLFF
TRBJ1-2,TRBD1,few,TRBV12-3/TRBV12-4,TGTGCCAGCAGTGACCACGGGACAGAATCTTATGGCTACACCTTC,CASSDHGTESYGYTF
TRBJ1-6,TRBD1,few,TRBV18,TGTGCCAGCTCACCAGTGTCCGGGACAGGGAATAATTCACCCCTCCACTTT,CASSPVSGTGNNSPLHF
TRBJ1-5,-,-,TRBV20-1,TGCAGTGCTACCGACAGCGTCTATTTTAGCAATCAGCCCCAGCATTTT,CSATDSVYFSNQPQHF
TRBJ2-3,TRBD2,-,TRBV3-1,TGTGCCAGCAGCCAGTCTAGCGGGCCCACAGATACGCAGTATTTT,CASSQSSGPTDTQYF
TRBJ1-1,-,few,TRBV19,TGTGCCAGTAGCATAAACAGGGAAACTGAAGCTTTCTTT,CASSINRETEAFF
TRBJ2-7,-,many,TRBV20-1,TGCAGTGCTAGAGATCTCTGGTACGAGCAGTACTTC,CSARDLWYEQYF
TRBJ2-7,-,many,TRBV13,TGTGCCAGCAGCTTTCTCGGGCTGACCTACGAGCAGTACTTC,CASSFLGLTYEQYF
TRBJ2-7,-,-,TRBV5-5,TGTGCCAGCAGCCCGGGGGCGCACGCTTCCTACGAGCAGTACTTC,CASSPGAHASYEQYF
TRBJ1-2,TRBD1,few,TRBV27,TGTGCCAGCAGTTTGGGACAGGGCTCTCACTATGGCTACACCTTC,CASSLGQGSHYGYTF
TRBJ2-3,-,few,TRBV18,TGTGCCAGCTCGTACAGGGTTAGCACAGATACGCAGTATTTT,CASSYRVSTDTQYF
TRBJ2-2,TRBD1,few,TRBV5-1,TGCGCCAGCAGCCGGGTTCCTCCGGGACAGGACTACACCGGGGAGCTGTTTTTT,CASSRVPPGQDYTGELFF
TRBJ2-7,-,many,TRBV3-1,TGTGCCAGCAGCCAGGGCCGGACGGCCCGTGTCCCCTACGAGCAGTACTTC,CASSQGRTARVPYEQYF
TRBJ1-4,TRBD1,-,TRBV4-1,TGCGCCAGCAGCCCACAGGGGGGAGAGCATGAAAAACTGTTTTTT,CASSPQGGEHEKLFF
TRBJ2-5,-,-,TRBV5-8,TGTGCCAGCAGTTTGCCAAAGGAGACCCAGTACTTC,CASSLPKETQYF
TRBJ1-2,-,many,TRBV30,TGTGCCTGGAGGGGCTACAGGACCAGAGGATATGGCTACACCTTC,CAWRGYRTRGYGYTF
TRBJ1-5,-,few,TRBV20-1,TGCAGTGCTAGAGGAGTTTTGGTAGCTCAGCCCCAGCATTTT,CSARGVLVAQPQHF
TRBJ2-1,TRBD2,few,TRBV28,TGTGCCAGCAGTCCCTTGGGGAGGGCCTTAGACGAGCAGTTCTTC,CASSPLGRALDEQFF
TRBJ2-5,-,many,TRBV30,TGTGCCTGGAGTGTCTCCATAAAGGAGACCCAGTACTTC,CAWSVSIKETQYF
TRBJ1-1,-,many,TRBV3-1,TGTGCCAGCAGCCTGTCCTTGACTGAAGCTTTCTTT,CASSLSLTEAFF
TRBJ2-7,-,-,TRBV28,TGTGCCAGCATTGGGGGCCCGGCTTACGAGCAGTACTTC,CASIGGPAYEQYF
TRBJ2-5,TRBD1,few,TRBV3-1,TGTGCCAGCAGCACCCATTCCGGGACAGGTACCCAAGAGACCCAGTACTTC,CASSTHSGTGTQETQYF
TRBJ2-2,-,few,TRBV11-2,TGTGCCAGCAGCCTAAGATTCAGGGGGAACACCGGGGAGCTGTTTTTT,CASSLRFRGNTGELFF
TRBJ1-1,-,many,TRBV9,TGTGCCAGCAGCGTAGAGGCTGGGGTGTCTGAAGCTTTCTTT,CASSVEAGVSEAFF
TRBJ2-5,-,-,TRBV10-3,TGTGCCATCCGCGGCGGAGAGGAGACCCAGTACTTC,CAIRGGEETQYF
TRBJ2-4,-,-,TRBV5-1,TGCGCCAGCAGCTCGCCGACCAAAAACATTCAGTACTTC,CASSSPTKNIQYF
TRBJ2-5,-,-,TRBV7-9,TGTGCCAGCAGGATAGGGGGATTGGAGACCCAGTACTTC,CASRIGGLETQYF
TRBJ2-7,TRBD1,many,TRBV7-9,TGTGCCAGCAGCTCGGACAGGGATCAAGGCGAGCAGTACTTC,CASSSDRDQGEQYF
TRBJ2-7,-,few,TRBV20-1,TGCAGTGCTAGAGGGATCGGTAGGACGGATTCAGGGGAGCAGTACTTC,CSARGIGRTDSGEQYF
TRBJ2-4,TRBD1,many,TRBV29-1,TGCAGCGTTGGAAGGACAGGGTCCGGGCGGGACCCTATAGCCAAAAACATTCAGTACTTC,CSVGRTGSGRDPIAKNIQYF
TRBJ2-3,-,many,TRBV6-1,TGTGCCAGCAGTCGCGCCCGCACAGATACGCAGTATTTT,CASSRARTDTQYF
TRBJ2-5,-,many,TRBV6-2/TRBV6-3,TGTGCCAGCAGCCCCGGGGTCCGGGAGACCCAGTACTTC,CASSPGVRETQYF
TRBJ2-7,TRBD2,many,TRBV29-1,TGCAGCGTTGAAGTCCTAGCGGGAAACGCCGAGCAGTACTTC,CSVEVLAGNAEQYF
TRBJ2-1,-,-,TRBV11-1,TGCGCCAGCAGCCTCCCCCTAGCGGAGCAGTTCTTC,CASSLPLAEQFF